This TCR beta chain came from a study of blood T cell repertoires in COVID-19. About the research overall: There were acute and convalescent COVID-19 samples, and they came from the United States, Italy and Spain. Sources were T cells, B-cell-depleted T cells, or PBMCs; the material itself was cDNA or gDNA.

This CDR3 comprises 13 residues. CDR1 LGHDT and CDR2 YNNKEL come from the germline V gene (reference sequence). The V end was cut by 4 bases, the J end by 8 bases, with 14 bases between. Per the original methods: For nucleated cells, counts were estimated from reference gene primer amplification. Clones were sequenced by immunoSEQ multiplex PCR, and TCRdb holds only the in-frame ones, with some missing. That table gives V, J and clone size, and the DNA gave D and trimming. Of 95,000 to 120,000 clones in the sample, around four fifths are singletons; the top ten hold around 8%. The rearrangement joins TRBV3-1 (or the pseudogene TRBV3-2) to TRBJ1-2; the D is unclear. This receptor was obtained from a woman between 40 and 50 years old with acute or convalescent COVID-19. The sample consisted of peripheral blood. The CDR3 bases are TGTGCCAGCAGCCCAATCCAGGCGTGGGGCTACACCTTC. The encoded protein is CASSPIQAWGYTF.